This is a list of T cell receptor beta chains from one sample in a study of blood T cell repertoires in COVID-19. The protocol was immunoSEQ multiplex PCR, while the TCRdb copy is restricted to in-frame clones and leaves out a portion. The sample has about 150,000 clones; approximately 80% are singletons. The specimen was peripheral blood. All receptors derive from a man aged 60 to 69 with active or convalescent COVID-19. Each CDR3 is given with its conserved first and last residue. A D gene is named only where the DNA matches it firmly. Part of the rows lack a size; the others show once, few, many or a class for expanded clones.

V	D	J	size	CDR3	DNA
TRBV5-1	NA	TRBJ2-1	NA	CASSLTVNNNEQFF	TGCGCCAGCAGCTTGACAGTTAATAACAATGAGCAGTTCTTC
TRBV19	TRBD1	TRBJ2-1	NA	CATSITGGNEQFF	TGTGCCACCTCCATTACAGGGGGTAATGAGCAGTTCTTC
TRBV4-3	NA	TRBJ1-4	NA	CASSRRGRDEKLFF	TGCGCCAGCAGCCGTAGGGGTAGGGATGAAAAACTGTTTTTT
TRBV5-1	NA	TRBJ1-6	NA	CASSLARGGRSPLHF	TGCGCCAGCAGCTTGGCACGGGGGGGAAGGTCACCCCTCCACTTT
TRBV11-2	NA	TRBJ1-4	NA	CASSLGGRGGEKLFF	TGTGCCAGCAGCTTAGGAGGCCGGGGGGGTGAAAAACTGTTTTTT
TRBV3-1/TRBV3-2	NA	TRBJ1-6	NA	CASSQGVGLINSPLHF	TGTGCCAGCAGCCAAGGGGTGGGCCTTATAAATTCACCCCTCCACTTT
TRBV7-9	TRBD2	TRBJ2-1	few	CASSLRLANSYNEQFF	TGTGCCAGCAGCTTACGACTAGCGAACTCCTACAATGAGCAGTTCTTC
TRBV4-3	TRBD1	TRBJ1-6	NA	CASSRDRGYDSPLHF	TGCGCCAGCAGCCGGGACAGGGGGTACGATTCACCCCTCCACTTT
TRBV7-3	TRBD2	TRBJ2-1	NA	CASSTLAGRNEQFF	TGTGCCAGCAGTACCCTAGCGGGAAGGAATGAGCAGTTCTTC
TRBV11-2	NA	TRBJ2-7	few	CASSHYEQYF	TGTGCCAGCAGCCACTACGAGCAGTACTTC
TRBV2	TRBD2	TRBJ2-3	NA	CASTLLATVTDTQYF	TGTGCCAGCACCCTACTAGCGACGGTCACAGATACGCAGTATTTT
TRBV5-5	NA	TRBJ2-1	NA	CASSGSGSYNEQFF	TGTGCCAGCAGTGGCTCGGGCTCCTACAATGAGCAGTTCTTC
TRBV6-2/TRBV6-3	TRBD2	TRBJ2-1	few	CASSILAGVSNEQFF	TGTGCCAGCAGTATACTAGCGGGAGTAAGCAATGAGCAGTTCTTC
TRBV28	NA	TRBJ1-4	NA	CASRPGGSNEKLFF	TGTGCCAGCAGACCGGGTGGGAGTAATGAAAAACTGTTTTTT
TRBV5-1	NA	TRBJ2-7	NA	CASSPDSSYEQYF	TGCGCCAGCAGCCCTGACAGCTCCTACGAGCAGTACTTC
TRBV7-8	TRBD2	TRBJ2-1	NA	CASSLADGGRAWEQFF	TGTGCCAGCAGCTTAGCGGACGGCGGGAGGGCTTGGGAGCAGTTCTTC